The T cell receptor (beta chain) described here comes from a study of control samples from healthy donors and cancer patients. Trimming at V came to 5 bases and at J to 2 bases, leaving 9 bases not matched to a gene. Germline V gives CDR1 SEHNR, CDR2 FQNEAQ (reference sequence). This CDR3 is built from 16 residues. This table comes from immunoSEQ multiplex PCR, and its TCRdb copy is limited to in-frame clones, with some not included. The sample includes more than 100,000 clones, over 85% of them seen just once. The sample consisted of PBMCs. V is TRBV7-9 and J is TRBJ2-1, with TRBD2 matching 7 bases. The receptor's source is a man aged 50-59 years with head and neck cancer. The DNA for the CDR3 is TGTGCCAGCAGCCTCTGGGGGAGGGAGACCTACAATGAGCAGTTCTTC. The encoded protein is CASSLWGRETYNEQFF.